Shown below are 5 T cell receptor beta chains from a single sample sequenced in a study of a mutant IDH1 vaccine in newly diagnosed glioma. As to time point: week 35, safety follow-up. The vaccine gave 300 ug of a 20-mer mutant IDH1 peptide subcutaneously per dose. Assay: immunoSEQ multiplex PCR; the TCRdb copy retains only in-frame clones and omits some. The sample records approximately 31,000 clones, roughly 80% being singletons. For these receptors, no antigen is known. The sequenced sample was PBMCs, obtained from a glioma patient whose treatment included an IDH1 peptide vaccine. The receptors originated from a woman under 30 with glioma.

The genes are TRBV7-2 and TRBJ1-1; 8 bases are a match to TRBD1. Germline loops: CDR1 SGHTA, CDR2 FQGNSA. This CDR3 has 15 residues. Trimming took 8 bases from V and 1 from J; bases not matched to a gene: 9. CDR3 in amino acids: CASQGGTGGNTEAFF. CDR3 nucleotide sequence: TGTGCCAGCCAAGGGGGAACAGGGGGGAACACTGAAGCTTTCTTT.

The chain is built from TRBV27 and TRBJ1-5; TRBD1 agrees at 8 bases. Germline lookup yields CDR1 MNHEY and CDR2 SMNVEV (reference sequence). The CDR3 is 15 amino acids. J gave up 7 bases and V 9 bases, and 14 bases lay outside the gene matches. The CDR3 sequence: CASTRWAGGGQPQHF. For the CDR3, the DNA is TGTGCCAGTACTAGATGGGCAGGGGGCGGGCAGCCCCAGCATTTT.

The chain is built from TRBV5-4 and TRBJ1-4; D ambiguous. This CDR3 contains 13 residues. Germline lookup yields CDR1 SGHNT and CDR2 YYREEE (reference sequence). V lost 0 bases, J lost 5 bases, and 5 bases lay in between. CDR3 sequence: CASSLGANEKLFF. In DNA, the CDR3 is TGTGCCAGCAGCTTGGGGGCAAATGAAAAACTGTTTTTT. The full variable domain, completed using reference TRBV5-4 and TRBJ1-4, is ETGVTQSPTHLIKTRGQQVTLRCSSQSGHNTVSWYQQALGQGPQFIFQYYREEENGRGNFPPRFSGLQFPNYSSELNVNALELDDSALYLCASSLGANEKLFFGSGTQLSVL.

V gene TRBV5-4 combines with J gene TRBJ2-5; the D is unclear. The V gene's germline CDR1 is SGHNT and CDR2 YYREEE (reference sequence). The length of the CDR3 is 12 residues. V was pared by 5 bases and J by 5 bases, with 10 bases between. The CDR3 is CASSYSMETQYF. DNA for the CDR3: TGTGCCAGCAGTTACTCAATGGAGACCCAGTACTTC.

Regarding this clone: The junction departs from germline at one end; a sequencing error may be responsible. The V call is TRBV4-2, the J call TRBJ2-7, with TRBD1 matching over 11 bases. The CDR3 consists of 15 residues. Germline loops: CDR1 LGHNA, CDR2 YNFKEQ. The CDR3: CASSQGTGGSYGQYF. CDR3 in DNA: TGTGCCAGCAGCCAAGGGACAGGGGGCTCCTACGGGCAGTACTTC.